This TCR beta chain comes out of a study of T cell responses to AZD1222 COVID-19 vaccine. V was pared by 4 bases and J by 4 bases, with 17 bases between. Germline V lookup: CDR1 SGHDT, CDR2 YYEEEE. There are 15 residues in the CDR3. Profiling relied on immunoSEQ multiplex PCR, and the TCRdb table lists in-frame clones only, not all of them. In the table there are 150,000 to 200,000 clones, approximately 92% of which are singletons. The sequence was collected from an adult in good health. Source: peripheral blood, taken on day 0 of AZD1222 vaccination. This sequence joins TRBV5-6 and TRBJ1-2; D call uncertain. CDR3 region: CASSPPGGGSYGYTF. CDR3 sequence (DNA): TGTGCCAGCAGCCCCCCGGGCGGTGGTAGCTATGGCTACACCTTC.